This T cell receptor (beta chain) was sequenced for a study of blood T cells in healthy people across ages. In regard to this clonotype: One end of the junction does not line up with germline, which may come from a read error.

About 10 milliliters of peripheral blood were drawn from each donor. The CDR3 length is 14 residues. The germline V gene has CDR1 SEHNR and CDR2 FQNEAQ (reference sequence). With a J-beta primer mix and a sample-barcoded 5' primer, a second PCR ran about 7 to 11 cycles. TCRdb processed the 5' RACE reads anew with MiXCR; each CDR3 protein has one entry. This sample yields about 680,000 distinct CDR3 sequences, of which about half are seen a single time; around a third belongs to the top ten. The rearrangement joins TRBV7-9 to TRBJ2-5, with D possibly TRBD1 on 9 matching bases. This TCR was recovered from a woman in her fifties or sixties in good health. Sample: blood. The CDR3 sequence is CASSLVGQGLGQYF. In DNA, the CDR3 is TGTGCCAGTAGCTTAGTGGGACAGGGACTAGGGCAGTACTTC.